This T cell receptor (beta chain) was retrieved from a study of siplizumab effects on memory and regulatory T cells. Study-wide points: The alloreactive clones that mapped to unstimulated subsets made up only a minor fraction. Proliferating Tregs from siplizumab cultures lacked functional confirmation of suppression. Both greater diversity than memory cells and a major contribution to the alloresponse seemed to characterize naive T cells. Memory cells that were CD4+ and unstimulated gave rise to alloreactive sequences, which siplizumab significantly reduced.

This clone was observed a single time. Its specificity is unknown. V was cut by 4 bases and J by 0 bases, with 6 bases left in between. The CDR3 has 13 amino acids. Germline CDR1 and CDR2: SGHTA and FQGTGA. The assay was immunoSEQ multiplex PCR, and TCRdb's table has in-frame clones only and misses some. The table shows approximately 100,000 clones, with around 93% occurring only once. This rearrangement joins TRBV7-3 to TRBJ1-1, with a possible D match to TRBD1 (5 bases). Sequenced input: non-Treg CD4+ T cells sorted from blood. The clonotype comes from a human donor in good health. The CDR3, as DNA: TGTGCCAGCAGCTCGACAGTGAACACTGAAGCTTTCTTT. Its translation: CASSSTVNTEAFF.